The next 5 T cell receptor beta chains were all read from a single sample in a study of blood T cell repertoires in COVID-19. Sequencing was performed with immunoSEQ multiplex PCR; in TCRdb, only in-frame clones are kept and a portion is missing. Of some 220,000 clones in the sample, approximately 85% were seen once. Sequencing was performed on peripheral blood. Every receptor here comes from a man aged 50-60 years with acute or convalescent COVID-19.

The V gene is TRBV24-1, the J gene TRBJ2-5; 9 nucleotides align to TRBD1. CDR3 size: 15 residues. CDR1 and CDR2 (germline): KGHDR, SFDVKD. V lost 3 bases and J lost 4; bases outside the gene matches: 5. The chain's CDR3 is CATSDPGQGRETQYF. For the CDR3, the DNA is TGTGCCACCAGTGATCCGGGACAGGGTAGAGAGACCCAGTACTTC.

There are a few counts of this clone. The rearrangement joins TRBV27 to TRBJ2-1; 9 nucleotides line up with TRBD2. Germline-derived CDR1 and CDR2 are MNHEY and SMNVEV (reference sequence). The CDR3 length is 16 residues. Trimming took 2 bases from V and 5 from J; bases not matched to a gene: 7. Here the CDR3 reads CASSLRFLAGNNEQFF. The DNA of the CDR3 is TGTGCCAGCAGTTTAAGGTTCCTAGCGGGAAACAATGAGCAGTTCTTC.

This chain uses TRBV15 with TRBJ2-5, with D hard to call. From germline, CDR1 is LNHNV and CDR2 YYDKDF (reference sequence). Trimming removed 5 bases at V and 2 bases at J, with 12 bases between. The CDR3 contains 14 residues. CDR3 nucleotide sequence: TGTGCCACCAGCGCCCTTGGGCAGCAAGAGACCCAGTACTTC. Residues: CATSALGQQETQYF.

This chain joins TRBV2 and TRBJ1-1, with a possible D match to TRBD1 (6 bases). Between the trimmed V and J ends, which lost 7 bases and 7 bases, there was a span of 19 bases. CDR3 length equals 14 residues. Germline values: CDR1 SNHLY, CDR2 FYNNEI. CDR3 protein: CASMFPGTQHEAFF. The CDR3 DNA sequence: TGTGCCAGCATGTTCCCCGGGACACAGCATGAAGCTTTCTTT.

V is TRBV4-1 and J is TRBJ1-1; the match to TRBD1 covers 7 bases. CDR1 MGHRA and CDR2 YSYEKL come from the germline V gene. This CDR3 is 14 amino acids long. The ends lost 0 bases at V and 6 bases at J; junction bases unmatched: 4. As DNA, the CDR3 is TGCGCCAGCAGCCAAGAACAGGGGAGGCCTGAAGCTTTCTTT. It specifies CASSQEQGRPEAFF.